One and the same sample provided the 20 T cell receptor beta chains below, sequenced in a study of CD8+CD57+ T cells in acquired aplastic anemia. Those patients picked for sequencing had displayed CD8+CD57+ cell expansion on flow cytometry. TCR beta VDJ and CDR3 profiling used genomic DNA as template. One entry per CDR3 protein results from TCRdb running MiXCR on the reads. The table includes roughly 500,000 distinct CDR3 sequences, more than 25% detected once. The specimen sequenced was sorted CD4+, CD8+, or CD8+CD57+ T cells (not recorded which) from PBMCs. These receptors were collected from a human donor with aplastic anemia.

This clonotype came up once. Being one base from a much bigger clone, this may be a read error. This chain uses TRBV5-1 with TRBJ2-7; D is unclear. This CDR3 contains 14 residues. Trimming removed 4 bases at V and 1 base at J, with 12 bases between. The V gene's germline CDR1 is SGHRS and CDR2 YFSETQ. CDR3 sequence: CASSGQTPSYEQYF. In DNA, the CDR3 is TGCGCCAGCAGCGGCCAGACGCCGTCCTACGAGCAGTACTTC.

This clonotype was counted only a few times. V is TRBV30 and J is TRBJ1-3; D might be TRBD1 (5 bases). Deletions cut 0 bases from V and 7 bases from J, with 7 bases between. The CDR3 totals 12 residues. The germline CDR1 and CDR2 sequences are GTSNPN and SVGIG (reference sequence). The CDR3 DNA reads TGTGCCTGGAGTGTACGGGGGAACACCATATATTTT. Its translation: CAWSVRGNTIYF. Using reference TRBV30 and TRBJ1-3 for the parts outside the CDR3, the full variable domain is SQTIHQWPATLVQPVGSPLSLECTVEGTSNPNLYWYRQAAGRGLQLLFYSVGIGQISSEVPQNLSASRPQDRQFILSSKKLLLSDSGFYLCAWSVRGNTIYFGEGSWLTVV.

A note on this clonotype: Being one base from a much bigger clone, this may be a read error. The CDR3 protein is CASSTRTSGSSYERYF. CDR3 coding DNA: TGTGCCAGTAGTACCCGGACTAGCGGGAGCTCCTACGAGCGGTACTTC. The chain recombines TRBV19 with TRBJ2-7, with 13 bases lining up with TRBD2. This CDR3 has 16 amino acids. The germline V gene has CDR1 LNHDA and CDR2 SQIVND (reference sequence).

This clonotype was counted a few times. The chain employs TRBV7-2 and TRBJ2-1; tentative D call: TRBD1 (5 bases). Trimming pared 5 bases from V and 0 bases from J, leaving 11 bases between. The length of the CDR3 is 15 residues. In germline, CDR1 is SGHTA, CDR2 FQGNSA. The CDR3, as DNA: TGTGCCAGCAGCCTAAGACAGAGCTCCTACAATGAGCAGTTCTTC. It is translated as CASSLRQSSYNEQFF.

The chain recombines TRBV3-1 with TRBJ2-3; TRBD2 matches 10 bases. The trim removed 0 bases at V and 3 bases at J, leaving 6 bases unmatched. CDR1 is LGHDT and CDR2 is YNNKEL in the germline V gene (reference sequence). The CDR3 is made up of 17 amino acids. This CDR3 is CASSQEVLAGETDTQYF. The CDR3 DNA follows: TGTGCCAGCAGCCAAGAGGTGCTAGCGGGGGAGACAGATACGCAGTATTTT.

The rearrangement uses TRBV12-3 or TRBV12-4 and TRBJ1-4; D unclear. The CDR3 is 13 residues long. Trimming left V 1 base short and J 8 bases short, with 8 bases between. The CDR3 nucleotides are TGTGCCAGCAGTTTAGGGGCAGCCGAAAAACTGTTTTTT. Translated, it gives CASSLGAAEKLFF.

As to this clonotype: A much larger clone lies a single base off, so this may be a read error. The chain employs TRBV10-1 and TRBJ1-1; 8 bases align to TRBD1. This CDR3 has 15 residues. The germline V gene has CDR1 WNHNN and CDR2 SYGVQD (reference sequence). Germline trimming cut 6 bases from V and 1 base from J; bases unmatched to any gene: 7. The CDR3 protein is CASRKAGTGNTEAFF. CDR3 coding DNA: TGCGCCAGCAGAAAAGCCGGGACAGGGAACACTGAAGCTTTCTTT.

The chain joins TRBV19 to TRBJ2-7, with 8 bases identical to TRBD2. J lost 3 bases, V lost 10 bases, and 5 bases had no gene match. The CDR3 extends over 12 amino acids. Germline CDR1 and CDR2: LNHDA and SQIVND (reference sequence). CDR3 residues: CATTAGVYEQYF. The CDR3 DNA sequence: TGTGCCACCACAGCGGGAGTCTACGAGCAGTACTTC.

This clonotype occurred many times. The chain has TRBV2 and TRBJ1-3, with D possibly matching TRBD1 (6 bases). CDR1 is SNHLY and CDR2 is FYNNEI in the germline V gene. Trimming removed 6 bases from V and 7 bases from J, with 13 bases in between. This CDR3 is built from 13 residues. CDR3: CASREDSLNTIYF. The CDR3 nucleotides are TGTGCCAGCAGAGAGGACAGTTTGAACACCATATATTTT.

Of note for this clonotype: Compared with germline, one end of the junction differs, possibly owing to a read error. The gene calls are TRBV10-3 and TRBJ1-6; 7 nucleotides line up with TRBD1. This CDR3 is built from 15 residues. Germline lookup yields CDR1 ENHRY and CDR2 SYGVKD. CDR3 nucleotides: TGTGCCATCAGTGGAGGGACAGCTCCTAATTCACTCCTCCACTTT. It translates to CAISGGTAPNSLLHF.

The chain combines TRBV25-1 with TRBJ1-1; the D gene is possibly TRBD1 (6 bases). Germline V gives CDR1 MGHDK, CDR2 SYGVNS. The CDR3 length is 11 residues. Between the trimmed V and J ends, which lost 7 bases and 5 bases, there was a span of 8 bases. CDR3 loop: CASIRGTEAFF. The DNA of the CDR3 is TGTGCCAGCATCAGGGGTACTGAAGCTTTCTTT.

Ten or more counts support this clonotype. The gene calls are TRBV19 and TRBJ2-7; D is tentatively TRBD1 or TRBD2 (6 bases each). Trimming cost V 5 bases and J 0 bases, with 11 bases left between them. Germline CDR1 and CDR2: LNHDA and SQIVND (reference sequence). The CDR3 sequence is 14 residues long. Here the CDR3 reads CASSYGGVSYEQYF. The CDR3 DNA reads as TGTGCCAGTAGTTACGGGGGCGTCTCCTACGAGCAGTACTTC.

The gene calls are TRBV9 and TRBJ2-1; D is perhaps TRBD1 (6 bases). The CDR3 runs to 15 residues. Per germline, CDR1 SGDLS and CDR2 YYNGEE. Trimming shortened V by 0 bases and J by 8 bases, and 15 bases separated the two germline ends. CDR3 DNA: TGTGCCAGCAGCGTAGGGGACACATTCACGGATGAGCAGTTCTTC. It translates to CASSVGDTFTDEQFF.

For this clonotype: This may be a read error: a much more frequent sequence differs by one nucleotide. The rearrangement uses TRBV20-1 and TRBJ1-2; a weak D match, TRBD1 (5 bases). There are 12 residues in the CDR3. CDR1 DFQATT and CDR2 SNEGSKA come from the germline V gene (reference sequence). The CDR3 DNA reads TGCGGTGCTAGACCGGGGCAGGGTGGCTACACCTTC. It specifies CGARPGQGGYTF.

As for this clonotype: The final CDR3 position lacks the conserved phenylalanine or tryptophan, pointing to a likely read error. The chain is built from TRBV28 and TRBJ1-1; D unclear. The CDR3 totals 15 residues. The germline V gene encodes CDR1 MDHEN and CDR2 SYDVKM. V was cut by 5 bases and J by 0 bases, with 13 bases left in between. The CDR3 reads CASSPYQQVNTEAFL. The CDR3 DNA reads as TGTGCCAGCAGTCCGTATCAGCAAGTGAACACTGAAGCTTTCCTT.

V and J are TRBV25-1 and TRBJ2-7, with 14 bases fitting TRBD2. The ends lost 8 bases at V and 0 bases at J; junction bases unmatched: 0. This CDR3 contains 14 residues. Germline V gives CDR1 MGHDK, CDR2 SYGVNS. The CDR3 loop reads CASGTSGSSYEQYF. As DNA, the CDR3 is TGTGCCAGCGGGACTAGCGGGAGCTCCTACGAGCAGTACTTC.

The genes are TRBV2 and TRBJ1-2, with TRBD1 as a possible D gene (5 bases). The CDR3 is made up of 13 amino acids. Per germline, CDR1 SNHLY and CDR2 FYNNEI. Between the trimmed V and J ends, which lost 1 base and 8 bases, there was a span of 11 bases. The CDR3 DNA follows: TGTGCCAGCAGTGAAGGGTGGAGGGACGGCTACACCTTC. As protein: CASSEGWRDGYTF.

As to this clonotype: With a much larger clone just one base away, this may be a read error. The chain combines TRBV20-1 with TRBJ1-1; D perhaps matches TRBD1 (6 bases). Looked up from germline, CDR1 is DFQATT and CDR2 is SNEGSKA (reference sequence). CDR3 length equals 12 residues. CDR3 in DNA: TGCAGTGCTGGGAGGGGGGGCACTGGAGCTTTCTTT. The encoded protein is CSAGRGGTGAFF.

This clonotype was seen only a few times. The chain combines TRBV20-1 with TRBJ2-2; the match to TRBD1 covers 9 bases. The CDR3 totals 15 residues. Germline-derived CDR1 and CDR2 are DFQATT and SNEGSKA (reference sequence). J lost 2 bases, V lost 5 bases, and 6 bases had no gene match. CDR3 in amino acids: CSARDRAFNTGELFF. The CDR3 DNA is TGCAGTGCTCGGGACAGGGCGTTCAACACCGGGGAGCTGTTTTTT.

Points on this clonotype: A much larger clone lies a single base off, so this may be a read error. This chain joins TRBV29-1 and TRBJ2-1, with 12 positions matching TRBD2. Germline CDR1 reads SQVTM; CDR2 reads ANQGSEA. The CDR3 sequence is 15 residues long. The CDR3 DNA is TGCAGCGTAGACAAAAGACTAGCGGGAGACTATGAGCGGTTCTTC. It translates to CSVDKRLAGDYERFF.